This T cell receptor beta chain was identified in a study of cytomegalovirus exposure and HLA in healthy donors. V gave up 1 base and J gave up 5 bases, with 11 bases separating them. The CDR3 spans 14 residues. Germline CDR1 LGHNA, CDR2 YNFKEQ. This clone was detected a few times. PCR involved 60 Vbeta and 13 Jbeta primers. Only in-frame clones appear in the TCRdb table, and some are missing; sequencing was by immunoSEQ multiplex PCR. The sample lists around 160,000 clones, 75% to 80% seen once, with over 11% in the top ten. This TCR was recovered from a man in his fifties in good health and CMV-seropositive. The sample consisted of PBMCs. The chain employs TRBV4-2 and TRBJ2-5; the D is unclear. CDR3 in amino acids: CASSQGQNLETQYF. The CDR3 region has the DNA TGTGCCAGCAGCCAAGGTCAGAATTTGGAGACCCAGTACTTC.